This T cell receptor beta chain was recorded in a study of OX40 agonist ivuxolimab in advanced cancers. Study background: The patients got ivuxolimab, which is an agonistic anti-OX40 (CD134) antibody. Each dose-escalation patient presented with hepatocellular carcinoma, melanoma, renal cell or head and neck cancer.

To note about this clone: Its antigen is currently unknown.

This CDR3 contains 14 residues. The repertoire was sequenced with immunoSEQ multiplex PCR; TCRdb's copy has only in-frame clones and lacks some. The data contain about 72,000 clones, 87% of them singletons. Study-wide results and limits: Clones of CD4+ and CD8+ blood T cells grew by week 6 at doses of 0.1 to 3.0 mg/kg.

The chain couples TRBV21-1 to TRBJ1-2; the tabulated D call, TRBD1, remains unverified against the DNA. TRBV21-1 is deemed a pseudogene. The sequence was collected from an adult with an advanced solid tumor such as melanoma, head and neck, liver or kidney cancer. This specimen consisted of CD4+ or CD8+ T cells sorted from blood, obtained in a trial of the OX40 agonist ivuxolimab. CDR3 coding DNA: TGTGCCAGCAGCAAAGATCCCCAGAACTATGGCTACACCTTC. This codes for CASSKDPQNYGYTF.